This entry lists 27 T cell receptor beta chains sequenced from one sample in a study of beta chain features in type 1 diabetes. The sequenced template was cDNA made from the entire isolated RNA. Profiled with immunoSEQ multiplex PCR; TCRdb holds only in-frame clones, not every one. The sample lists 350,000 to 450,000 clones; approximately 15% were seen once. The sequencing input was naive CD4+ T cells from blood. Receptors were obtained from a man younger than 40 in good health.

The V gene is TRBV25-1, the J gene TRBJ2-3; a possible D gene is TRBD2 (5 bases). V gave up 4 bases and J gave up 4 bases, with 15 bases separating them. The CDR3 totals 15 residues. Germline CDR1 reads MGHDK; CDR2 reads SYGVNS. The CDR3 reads CASSGVGGWADTQYF. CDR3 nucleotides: TGTGCCAGCAGTGGGGTAGGAGGTTGGGCAGATACGCAGTATTTT. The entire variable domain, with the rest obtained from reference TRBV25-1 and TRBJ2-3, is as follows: EADIYQTPRYLVIGTGKKITLECSQTMGHDKMYWYQQDPGMELHLIHYSYGVNSTEKGDLSSESTVSRIRTEHFPLTLESARPSHTSQYLCASSGVGGWADTQYFGPGTRLTVL.

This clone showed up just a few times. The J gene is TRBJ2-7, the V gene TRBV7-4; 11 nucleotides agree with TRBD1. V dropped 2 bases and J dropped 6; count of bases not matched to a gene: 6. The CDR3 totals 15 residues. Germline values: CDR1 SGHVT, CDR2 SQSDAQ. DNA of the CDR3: TGTGCCAGCAGCTTAAGGACAGGGGGCATCTGCGAGCAGTACGTC. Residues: CASSLRTGGICEQYV.

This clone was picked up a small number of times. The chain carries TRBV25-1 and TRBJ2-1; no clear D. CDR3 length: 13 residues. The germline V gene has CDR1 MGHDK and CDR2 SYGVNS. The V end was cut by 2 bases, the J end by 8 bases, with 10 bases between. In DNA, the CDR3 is TGTGCCAGCAGTGAACCCGTGAACCATGAGCAGTTCTTC. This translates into CASSEPVNHEQFF.

CDR3 sequence (DNA): TGTGCCAGCAGCTTAGCCACACCTAGCGGGAGTGGTACGCAGTATTTT. Its protein is CASSLATPSGSGTQYF. The J gene is TRBJ2-3, the V gene TRBV7-2, with TRBD2 matching over 10 bases. V was clipped by 0 bases and J by 8 bases; unmatched bases: 8. There are 16 residues in the CDR3. Per germline, CDR1 SGHTA and CDR2 FQGNSA.

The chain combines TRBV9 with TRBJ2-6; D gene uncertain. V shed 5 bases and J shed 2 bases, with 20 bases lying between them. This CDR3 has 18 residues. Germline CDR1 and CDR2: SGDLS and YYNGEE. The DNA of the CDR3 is TGTGCCAGCAGAAAGACACCCAAGGGAACCCCTGGGGCCAACGTCCTGACTTTC. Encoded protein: CASRKTPKGTPGANVLTF.

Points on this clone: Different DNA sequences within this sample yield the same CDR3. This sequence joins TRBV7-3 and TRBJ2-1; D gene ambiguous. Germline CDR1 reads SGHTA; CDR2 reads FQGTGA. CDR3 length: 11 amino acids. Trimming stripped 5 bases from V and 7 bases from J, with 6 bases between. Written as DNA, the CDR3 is TGTGCCAGCAGCCTGGGAAATGAGCAGTTCTTC. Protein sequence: CASSLGNEQFF.

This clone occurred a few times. The CDR3 spells CAWSAYRGNSNQPQHF. The CDR3 coding sequence is TGTGCCTGGAGTGCCTACAGGGGAAATAGCAATCAGCCCCAGCATTTT. The chain uses TRBV30 and TRBJ1-5; 7 bases are a match to TRBD1. The V gene's germline CDR1 is GTSNPN and CDR2 SVGIG (reference sequence). The junction had 6 bases not matched to a gene; V was cut back by 1 base and J by 0 bases. The CDR3 contains 16 residues.

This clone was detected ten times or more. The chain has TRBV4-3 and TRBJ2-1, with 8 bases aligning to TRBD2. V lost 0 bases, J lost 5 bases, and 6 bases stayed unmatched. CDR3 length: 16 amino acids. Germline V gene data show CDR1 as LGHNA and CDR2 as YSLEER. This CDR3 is CASSQEGLGGNNEQFF. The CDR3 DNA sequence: TGCGCCAGCAGCCAAGAGGGACTAGGAGGTAACAATGAGCAGTTCTTC.

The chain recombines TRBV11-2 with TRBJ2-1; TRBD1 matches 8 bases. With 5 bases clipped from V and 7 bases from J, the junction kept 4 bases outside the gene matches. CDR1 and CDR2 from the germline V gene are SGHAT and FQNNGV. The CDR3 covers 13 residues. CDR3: CASSLRDRNEQFF. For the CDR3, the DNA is TGTGCCAGCAGCCTAAGGGACAGGAATGAGCAGTTCTTC.

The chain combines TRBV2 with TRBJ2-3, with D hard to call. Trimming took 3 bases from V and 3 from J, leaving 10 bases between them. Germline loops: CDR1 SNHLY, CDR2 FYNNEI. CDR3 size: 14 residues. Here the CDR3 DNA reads TGTGCCAGCAGTGATTCGTACGGGACAGATACGCAGTATTTT. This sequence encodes CASSDSYGTDTQYF.

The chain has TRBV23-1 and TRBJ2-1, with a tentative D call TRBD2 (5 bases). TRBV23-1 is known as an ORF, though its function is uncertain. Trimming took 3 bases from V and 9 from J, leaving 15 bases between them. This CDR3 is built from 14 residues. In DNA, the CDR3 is TGCGCCAGCAGTCACCCGGGATTAATGGGTGAGCAGTTCTTC. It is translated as CASSHPGLMGEQFF.

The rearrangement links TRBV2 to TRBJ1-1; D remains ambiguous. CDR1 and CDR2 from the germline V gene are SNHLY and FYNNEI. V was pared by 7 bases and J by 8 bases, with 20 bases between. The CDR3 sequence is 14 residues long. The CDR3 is CASTVISKASEAFF. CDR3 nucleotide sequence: TGTGCCAGCACAGTTATCTCCAAAGCATCCGAAGCTTTCTTT.

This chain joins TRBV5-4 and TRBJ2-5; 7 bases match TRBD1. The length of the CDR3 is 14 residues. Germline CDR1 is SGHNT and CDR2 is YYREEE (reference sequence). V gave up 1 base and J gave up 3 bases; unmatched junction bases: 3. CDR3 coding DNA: TGTGCCAGCAGCTTGACAGGGACAGAAGAGACCCAGTACTTC. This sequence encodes CASSLTGTEETQYF. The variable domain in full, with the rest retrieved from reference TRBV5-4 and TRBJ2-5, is ETGVTQSPTHLIKTRGQQVTLRCSSQSGHNTVSWYQQALGQGPQFIFQYYREEENGRGNFPPRFSGLQFPNYSSELNVNALELDDSALYLCASSLTGTEETQYFGPGTRLLVL.

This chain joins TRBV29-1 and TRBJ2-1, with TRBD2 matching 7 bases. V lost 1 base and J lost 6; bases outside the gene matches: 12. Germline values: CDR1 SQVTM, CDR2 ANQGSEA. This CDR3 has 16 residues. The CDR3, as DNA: TGCAGCGTTGAAGGGGTTCGGGCGGGAGTAGGCAATGAGCAGTTCTTC. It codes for CSVEGVRAGVGNEQFF.

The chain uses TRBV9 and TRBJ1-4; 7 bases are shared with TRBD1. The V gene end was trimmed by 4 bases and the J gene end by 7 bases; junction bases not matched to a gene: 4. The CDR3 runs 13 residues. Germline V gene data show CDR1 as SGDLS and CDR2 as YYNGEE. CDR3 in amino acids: CASSYGTAEKLFF. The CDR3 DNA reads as TGTGCCAGCAGCTACGGGACAGCTGAAAAACTGTTTTTT. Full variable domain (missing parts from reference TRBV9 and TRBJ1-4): DSGVTQTPKHLITATGQRVTLRCSPRSGDLSVYWYQQSLDQGLQFLIQYYNGEERAKGNILERFSAQQFPDLHSELNLSSLELGDSALYFCASSYGTAEKLFFGSGTQLSVL.

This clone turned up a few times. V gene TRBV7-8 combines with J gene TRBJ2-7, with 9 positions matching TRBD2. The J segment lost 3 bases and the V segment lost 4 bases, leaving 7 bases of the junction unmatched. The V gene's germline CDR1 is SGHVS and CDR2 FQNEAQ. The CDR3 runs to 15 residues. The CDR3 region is CASSSVAGESYEQYV. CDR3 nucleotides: TGTGCCAGCAGCTCCGTAGCGGGAGAGAGCTACGAGCAGTACGTC.

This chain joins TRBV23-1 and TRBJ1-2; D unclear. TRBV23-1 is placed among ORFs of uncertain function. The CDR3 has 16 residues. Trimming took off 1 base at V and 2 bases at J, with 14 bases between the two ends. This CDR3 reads CASSQLMGGRNYGYTF. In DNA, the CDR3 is TGCGCCAGCAGTCAATTGATGGGTGGCAGGAACTATGGCTACACCTTC.

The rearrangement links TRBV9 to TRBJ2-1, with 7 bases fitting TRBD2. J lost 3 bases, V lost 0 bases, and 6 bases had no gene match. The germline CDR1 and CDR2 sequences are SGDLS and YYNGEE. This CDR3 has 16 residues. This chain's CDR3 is CASSVVSSGGYNEQFF. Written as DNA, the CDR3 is TGTGCCAGCAGCGTAGTCTCTAGCGGAGGCTACAATGAGCAGTTCTTC.

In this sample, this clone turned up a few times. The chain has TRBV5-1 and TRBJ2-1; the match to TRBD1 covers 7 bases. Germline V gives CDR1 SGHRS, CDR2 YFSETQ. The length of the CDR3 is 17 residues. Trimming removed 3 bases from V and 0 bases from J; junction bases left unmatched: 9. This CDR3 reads CASSYLQGRSSYNEQFF. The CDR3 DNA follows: TGCGCCAGCAGCTACTTACAGGGGCGAAGCTCCTACAATGAGCAGTTCTTC.

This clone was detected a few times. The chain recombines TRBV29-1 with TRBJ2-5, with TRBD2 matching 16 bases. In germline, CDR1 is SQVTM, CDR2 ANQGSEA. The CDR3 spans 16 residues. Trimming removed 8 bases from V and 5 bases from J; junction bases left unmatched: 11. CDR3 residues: CSSSGLAGGPMETQYF. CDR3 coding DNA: TGCAGCTCATCGGGACTAGCGGGAGGGCCGATGGAGACCCAGTACTTC.

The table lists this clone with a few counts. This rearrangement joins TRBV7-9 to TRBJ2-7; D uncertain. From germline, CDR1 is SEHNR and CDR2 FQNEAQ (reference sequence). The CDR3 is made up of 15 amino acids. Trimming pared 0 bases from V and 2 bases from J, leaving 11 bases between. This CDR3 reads CASSLARVLPYEQYF. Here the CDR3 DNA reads TGTGCCAGCAGCTTAGCTCGCGTTCTTCCCTACGAGCAGTACTTC.

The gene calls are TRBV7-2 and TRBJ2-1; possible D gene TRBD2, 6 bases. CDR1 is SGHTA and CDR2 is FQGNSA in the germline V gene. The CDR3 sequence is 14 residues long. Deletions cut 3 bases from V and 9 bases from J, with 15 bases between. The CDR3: CASSFAGSGSEQFF. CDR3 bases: TGTGCCAGCAGCTTCGCGGGGTCGGGGAGTGAGCAGTTCTTC.

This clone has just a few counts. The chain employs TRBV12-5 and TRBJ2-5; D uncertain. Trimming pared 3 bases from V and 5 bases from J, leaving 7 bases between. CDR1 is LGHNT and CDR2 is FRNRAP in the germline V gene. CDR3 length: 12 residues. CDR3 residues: CASGLLLETQYF. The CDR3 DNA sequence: TGTGCTAGTGGTTTACTTCTGGAGACCCAGTACTTC.

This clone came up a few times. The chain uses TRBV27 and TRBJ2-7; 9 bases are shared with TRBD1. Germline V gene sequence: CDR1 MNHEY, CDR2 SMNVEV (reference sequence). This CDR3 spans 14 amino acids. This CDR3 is CASSLLEFRDRVKV. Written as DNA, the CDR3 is TGTGCCAGCAGTTTATTGGAGTTCCGGGACAGGGTTAAGGTC.

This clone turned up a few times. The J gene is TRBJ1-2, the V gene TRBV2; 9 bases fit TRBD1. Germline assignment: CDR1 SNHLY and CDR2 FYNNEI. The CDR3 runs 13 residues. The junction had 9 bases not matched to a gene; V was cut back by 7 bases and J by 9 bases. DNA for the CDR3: TGTGCCAGCACGCCAGGGACAGGGAGGCGCTACACCTTC. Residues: CASTPGTGRRYTF.

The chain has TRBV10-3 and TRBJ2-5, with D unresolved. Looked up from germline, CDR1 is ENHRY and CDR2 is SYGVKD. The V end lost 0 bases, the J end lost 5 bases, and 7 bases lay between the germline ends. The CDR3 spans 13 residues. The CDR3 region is CAISESGGETQYF. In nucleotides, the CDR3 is TGTGCCATCAGTGAGTCCGGCGGTGAGACCCAGTACTTC.

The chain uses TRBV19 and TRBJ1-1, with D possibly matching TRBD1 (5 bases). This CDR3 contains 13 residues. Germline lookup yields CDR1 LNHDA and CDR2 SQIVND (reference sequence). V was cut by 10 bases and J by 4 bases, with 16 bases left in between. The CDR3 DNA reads TGTGCCACCACCGGTGCGGGGCTCACTGAAGCTTTCTTT. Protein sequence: CATTGAGLTEAFF. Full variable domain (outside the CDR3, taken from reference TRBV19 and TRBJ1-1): DGGITQSPKYLFRKEGQNVTLSCEQNLNHDAMYWYRQDPGQGLRLIYYSQIVNDFQKGDIAEGYSVSREKKESFPLTVTSAQKNPTAFYLCATTGAGLTEAFFGQGTRLTVV.